The 10 T cell receptor beta chains below were found in one sample sequenced in a study of cytomegalovirus exposure and HLA in healthy donors. With 60 Vbeta and 13 Jbeta primers, the PCR was carried out. Only in-frame clones appear in the TCRdb table, and some are missing; sequencing was by immunoSEQ multiplex PCR. This table has 85,000 to 130,000 clones, 60% to 80% appearing once. Specimen: PBMCs. The receptors originated from a man in his forties in good health and CMV-seronegative.

The chain combines TRBV7-9 with TRBJ1-6, with D perhaps TRBD1 (6 bases). The CDR3 length is 14 residues. The germline V and J ends were trimmed by 1 base and 10 bases, with 11 bases remaining between them. The germline gives CDR1 SEHNR, CDR2 FQNEAQ (reference sequence). In DNA, the CDR3 is TGTGCCAGCAGCTTAGGGGGGCTGGACTCACCCCTCCACTTT. Its protein is CASSLGGLDSPLHF.

As DNA, the CDR3 is TGTGCCAGCAGCCCGGGGAACACCGGGGAGCTGTTTTTT. Translated, it gives CASSPGNTGELFF. V is TRBV7-3 and J is TRBJ2-2; no definite D call. Per the germline V gene, CDR1 is SGHTA and CDR2 is FQGTGA. Trimming removed 5 bases at V and 1 base at J, with 5 bases between. This CDR3 is built from 13 residues.

This chain uses TRBV5-4 with TRBJ2-3, with a possible D match to TRBD1 (6 bases). CDR1 and CDR2 (germline): SGHNT, YYREEE (reference sequence). V dropped 2 bases and J dropped 3 bases, with 7 bases sitting between them. The length of the CDR3 is 13 residues. The CDR3 nucleotides read TGTGCCAGCAGCTTTACAGGGACAGATACGCAGTATTTT. This translates into CASSFTGTDTQYF.

This clone occurred once. The chain is built from TRBV6-1 and TRBJ2-3; D is unresolved. Per germline, CDR1 MNHNS and CDR2 SASEGT. The CDR3 is 15 residues long. V was shortened by 4 bases and J by 1 base, with 12 bases between the two germline ends. The CDR3 nucleotides read TGTGCCAGCAGTGCTATCACAGCAGGCACAGATACGCAGTATTTT. It yields the protein CASSAITAGTDTQYF.

V and J are TRBV5-1 and TRBJ2-5; possible D gene TRBD2, 6 bases. Deletions cut 5 bases from V and 0 bases from J, with 14 bases between. The CDR3 consists of 15 residues. CDR1 is SGHRS and CDR2 is YFSETQ in the germline V gene. CDR3 sequence reads: CASRRSPGDQETQYF. CDR3 in DNA: TGCGCCAGCAGGCGCTCTCCGGGAGACCAAGAGACCCAGTACTTC.

The V call is TRBV30, the J call TRBJ2-3; 9 nucleotides align to TRBD2. CDR3 size: 14 residues. Per germline, CDR1 GTSNPN and CDR2 SVGIG (reference sequence). With 1 base clipped from V and 3 bases from J, the junction kept 2 bases outside the gene matches. As DNA, the CDR3 is TGTGCCTGGAGTGGCGGGGGGGTGACAGATACGCAGTATTTT. Its protein product is CAWSGGGVTDTQYF.

The J gene is TRBJ1-5, the V gene TRBV19; TRBD1 agrees at 7 bases. The CDR3 runs to 14 residues. CDR1 and CDR2 (germline): LNHDA, SQIVND (reference sequence). V gave up 6 bases and J gave up 1 base; unmatched junction bases: 3. The CDR3: CASSLQGSNQPQHF. The CDR3 region has the DNA TGTGCCAGTAGCCTACAGGGGAGCAATCAGCCCCAGCATTTT.

This rearrangement joins TRBV5-1 to TRBJ1-2, with unresolved D. The CDR3 contains 14 residues. Germline-derived CDR1 and CDR2 are SGHRS and YFSETQ. Trimming shortened V by 4 bases and J by 6 bases, and 16 bases separated the two germline ends. This chain's CDR3 is CASSALVASHGYTF. CDR3 bases: TGCGCCAGCAGCGCCCTCGTGGCATCCCATGGCTACACCTTC.

In nucleotides, the CDR3 is TGTGCCAGCAGCTTAAATCTTTTCTATGAGCAGTACTTC. This codes for CASSLNLFYEQYF. The rearrangement joins TRBV5-6 to TRBJ2-7; no firm D call. The CDR3 length is 13 residues. Germline V gene sequence: CDR1 SGHDT, CDR2 YYEEEE. Trimming took 2 bases from V and 7 from J, leaving 13 bases between them.

This chain connects TRBV19 to TRBJ2-5; weak D call: TRBD2 (6 bases). Germline values: CDR1 LNHDA, CDR2 SQIVND (reference sequence). V lost 6 bases to trimming and J lost 1 base, with 12 bases between them. This CDR3 is built from 14 residues. As DNA, the CDR3 is TGTGCCAGTAGAGGACTATCGTCCCAAGAGACCCAGTACTTC. Encoded protein: CASRGLSSQETQYF.